This TCR beta chain was retrieved from a study of CD8+CD57+ T cells in acquired aplastic anemia (dated by TCRdb to 2016 to 2019). Regarding the study in general: On average, sorted CD4+ and CD8+ cells yielded around 3.5 ug of extracted DNA, with a range of 0.2 to 27.4 ug. A CD8+CD57+ expansion meant a frequency higher than the mean frequency seen in healthy subjects. Study-wide findings and limitations: Although 25 to 30 CD8+ CDR3 sequences were shared by patients and controls, these sequences appeared highly expressed in patients and within the immunodominant clones of patients. CD8+ Simpson's diversity did not differ significantly between patients and healthy controls (P=0.060).

In this sample, this clonotype turned up many times. The antigen this receptor binds is unknown. Qualities for individual bases were not recorded, and no much larger clone is one base off. Genomic DNA was used as template for profiling of TCR beta VDJ combinations and CDR3 sequences. TCR repertoire sequencing was run on an Illumina HiSeq 2000. The authors' analysis ran thus. Repertoires were assessed using TRBV/TRBJ rearrangement plots, CDR3 size and DJ length profiles, and Simpson's diversity index. The immunodominant clone was defined as the most abundant DNA sequence in deep sequencing data. CDR3 amino acid sequences were screened for sharing across subjects and were compared with published repertoires and the VDJdb database. The public sequencing data were trimmed at Q25 with fastp and processed into clonotypes with MiXCR by TCRdb, which kept only in-frame beta chains. A single entry per CDR3 protein holds the most common genes and DNA from its merged rows. TCRdb's processing, not the study's, gives the V and J calls here. The sample table lists a few hundred thousand distinct CDR3 sequences, roughly 34% of them with a count of one. Roughly 0.89% of the sample lies in the top ten.

Patients chosen for sequencing had shown expansion of CD8+CD57+ cells by flow cytometry. All patients had severe acquired aplastic anemia diagnosed by International Study of Aplastic Anemia and Agranulocytosis and Camitta criteria. No patient had received any therapy when blood was sampled. The study deep-sequenced TCR repertoires of sorted CD4+ and CD8+ blood T cells from severe aplastic anemia patients and healthy subjects. Patients were enrolled under clinicaltrials.gov protocols 00001620, 01623167, 00001397, 00071045, 00081523 and 00961064 in the USA. Ficoll-Paque density gradient centrifugation was used to isolate peripheral blood mononuclear cells. CD4+ and CD8+ T cells were sorted by FACS or magnetic beads before DNA extraction. The receptor comes from a human donor with aplastic anemia. Sequencing was carried out using sorted CD4+, CD8+, or CD8+CD57+ T cells (not recorded which) from PBMCs.

DNA sequence: TGTGCCAGCAGCGCGGGGACAGGGGGCTCACCCCTCCACTTT. The encoded protein is CASSAGTGGSPLHF. The V gene is TRBV9 and the J gene is TRBJ1-6; 12 middle bases align to TRBD1. Taken from the germline V gene, the CDR1 and CDR2 loops are SGDLS and YYNGEE. CDR3 length: 14 amino acids, cysteine to phenylalanine. The kept DNA is CDR3 alone, 42 bases in frame from the first base. Clipping removes 3 bases from V and 10 bases from J, with 2 as the unmatched junction base count.